The 8 T cell receptor beta chains below all came from one sample that was sequenced in a study of CD8+CD57+ T cells in acquired aplastic anemia. The patients chosen for sequencing had shown expansion of CD8+CD57+ cells (detected by flow cytometry). The study profiled TCR beta VDJ and CDR3 using genomic DNA as template. TCRdb re-analysed the reads in MiXCR, keeping a single row per CDR3 protein. The sample records 450,000 to 600,000 distinct CDR3 sequences, more than 25% being singletons. The source material was sorted CD4+, CD8+, or CD8+CD57+ T cells (not recorded which) from PBMCs. The receptor set was obtained from a human donor with aplastic anemia.

This clonotype appeared many times. This chain uses TRBV10-3 with TRBJ1-1, with 7 bases lining up with TRBD1. Germline loops: CDR1 ENHRY, CDR2 SYGVKD. The V and J ends lost 10 bases and 3 bases, in that order; junction bases with no gene match: 5. This CDR3 spans 12 amino acids. CDR3 protein: CATHRGDTEAFF. The DNA of the CDR3 is TGTGCCACCCACAGGGGAGACACTGAAGCTTTCTTT.

This clonotype showed up many times. This chain joins TRBV19 and TRBJ2-1, with 10 bases lining up with TRBD2. Losses at the gene ends were 4 bases for V and 7 bases for J; bases not matched to a gene: 4. This CDR3 is built from 14 residues. Germline V CDR1 and CDR2: LNHDA, SQIVND (reference sequence). For the CDR3, the DNA is TGTGCCAGTAGTAGCAGCGGGAGGGGTAATGAGCAGTTCTTC. Encoded protein: CASSSSGRGNEQFF. Full variable domain (remainder filled in from reference TRBV19 and TRBJ2-1): DGGITQSPKYLFRKEGQNVTLSCEQNLNHDAMYWYRQDPGQGLRLIYYSQIVNDFQKGDIAEGYSVSREKKESFPLTVTSAQKNPTAFYLCASSSSGRGNEQFFGPGTRLTVL.

Remarks on this clonotype: The limits of the CDR3 on the DNA are not certain, so only TCRdb's listed CDR3 is given. The chain employs TRBV11-1 and TRBJ2-2; TRBD1 was called by the table and not checked on the DNA. Germline V CDR1 and CDR2: SGHAT, FQDESV (reference sequence). The CDR3 numbers 20 amino acids, ends counted. CDR3 protein: CASSLSEYLCASRGDGELFF.

The rearrangement uses TRBV11-2 and TRBJ2-7, with D possibly matching TRBD2 (6 bases). CDR3 length equals 15 residues. V dropped 5 bases and J dropped 0 bases, with 14 bases sitting between them. Per the germline V gene, CDR1 is SGHAT and CDR2 is FQNNGV. CDR3 nucleotides: TGTGCCAGCAGCCTCCAACGGGAGTACTCCTACGAGCAGTACTTC. Translation: CASSLQREYSYEQYF.

This clonotype was detected only a few times. This chain connects TRBV6-2 or TRBV6-3 to TRBJ2-3; D unresolved. V lost 7 bases and J lost 2, with 13 bases in between. Looked up from germline, CDR1 is MNHEY and CDR2 is SVGEGT. There are 14 residues in the CDR3. The CDR3 protein is CASIGNSYTDTQYF. For the CDR3, the DNA is TGTGCCAGCATCGGAAACAGTTACACAGATACGCAGTATTTT.

This clonotype was seen repeatedly, ten times or more. CDR3 nucleotides: TGCAGCGTTGAAGGGTTGGCCGGGGAGCTGTTTTTT. Its protein is CSVEGLAGELFF. The chain is built from TRBV29-1 and TRBJ2-2; no definite D call. V was pared by 1 base and J by 6 bases, with 6 bases between. Looked up from germline, CDR1 is SQVTM and CDR2 is ANQGSEA. This CDR3 spans 12 amino acids.

This rearrangement joins TRBV6-2 or TRBV6-3 to TRBJ1-1; no definite D call. The CDR3 covers 14 residues. Germline CDR1 reads MNHEY; CDR2 reads SVGEGT. V dropped 4 bases and J dropped 6 bases, with 15 bases sitting between them. CDR3 amino acids: CASSSLASQAEAFF. DNA for the CDR3: TGTGCCAGCAGTTCTTTGGCTTCTCAGGCTGAAGCTTTCTTT.

The chain has TRBV10-3 and TRBJ2-3; 11 bases agree with TRBD2. CDR1 is ENHRY, CDR2 SYGVKD, per germline. This CDR3 is 16 amino acids long. The V gene end was trimmed by 11 bases and the J gene end by 0 bases; junction bases not matched to a gene: 10. The CDR3 sequence is CAVTQGTSGSTDTQYF. The CDR3, as DNA: TGTGCCGTTACACAGGGGACTAGCGGTAGCACAGATACGCAGTATTTT.